Reported below is one T cell receptor beta chain. The specificity of this receptor is unknown. Nothing much larger sits one base from this clone, and base qualities are not available. The sample comes from a study of blood T cell repertoires in COVID-19 (dated by TCRdb to about 2020). Turning to the overall study: The collaborator samples originated in the United States, Italy and Spain and spanned the acute and convalescent phases of COVID-19. The prospective study material was composed of cDNA or gDNA derived from T cells, B-cell-depleted T cells, or PBMCs. Subjects who had been exposed to COVID-19, were actively infected with it, or had recovered from it provided the deeply sampled blood TCRbeta repertoires that made up the dataset. A freely available public database, intended as a resource for researchers studying the immune response to SARS-CoV-2, is where the repertoires were released. Samples were obtained from the ongoing ImmuneRACE study (first 160 participants) and from approximately 1,200 subjects provided by 6 global collaborators. The sample metadata nearly always contained a de-identified subject ID, COVID-19 status, age in years and sex. Where available, HLA class I and class II types were obtained from metadata supplied by the sample provider rather than from assay-based typing. Broad study findings and their caveats: How much clinical and demographic metadata was included differed by source and by participant, and the metadata was provided uncurated.

One collaborating source in Seattle enrolled patients while the patients were actively infected and followed the patients over time throughout the course of disease. Each collaborating institution followed its own protocols to collect whole blood in K2EDTA tubes. For TCRbeta analysis, collaborator samples were shipped as frozen whole blood, as isolated PBMCs, or as DNA extracted from either sample type. TCRbeta CDR3 regions were amplified from genomic DNA by means of the immunoSEQ Assay, a bias-controlled multiplex PCR. From the authors' description of their analysis: Nucleated cell counts per sample were estimated from amplification of reference gene primers within the assay. To quantify the absolute abundance of each unique TCRbeta CDR3 rearrangement, sequence reads were collapsed and filtered. For each sample, productive Simpson clonality was calculated as the square root of Simpson's diversity index over productive rearrangements. The source is immuneACCESS, and TCRdb retained only in-frame sequences with V and J called. Part of the clones is not carried over; for the studies checked, unresolved V genes explain less than half of this, and the remainder is unexplained. D and trimming were read from the DNA, whereas the V and J calls and clone size are those reported in that table. The sample includes about 160,000 clones, with approximately 80% observed a single time. The ten largest account for around 7% of the sample.

Inclusive of the bounding cysteine and phenylalanine, the CDR3 is 14 residues long. The only DNA kept is the CDR3, 42 bases in frame from the first base. Reading the germline V gene gives CDR1 SGHDT and CDR2 YYEEEE. Trimming takes 2 bases from V and 7 bases from J, and the germline ends sit 13 bases apart. The TCR comes from a woman in her 40s with COVID-19, enrolled during active disease. Recombination joined TRBV5-6 with TRBJ2-4, with TRBD1 as a weak D call on 8 bases. Source material: peripheral blood. In nucleotide form, the sequence is TGTGCCAGCAGCTTAACAGGGGGGGAGAACATTCAGTACTTC. It codes for CASSLTGGENIQYF.